These T cell receptor beta chains were read from a single sample in a study of T cells in localized non-small cell lung cancer. Clones were sequenced by immunoSEQ multiplex PCR, and TCRdb holds only the in-frame ones, with some missing. The sample has around 2,000 clones; more than 20% are singletons. The sample was lung tumor tissue, taken before any cancer treatment. The receptor source for this set is a woman aged 35-75 years with stage II squamous cell lung carcinoma. Both conserved end residues are part of each CDR3. D genes are given only for firm matches. Expanded clones get a size class; other rows say once, few or many, or leave the size out.

TRBD1	few	TRBV19	TRBJ2-7	14	TGTGCCAGTAGTCCGGGGACAGGGGGATCCGAGCAGTACTTC	CASSPGTGGSEQYF
-	once	TRBV5-1	TRBJ1-2	14	TGCGCCAGCAGCTTGCAGGCTGGGGGCTATGGCTACACCTTC	CASSLQAGGYGYTF
-	-	TRBV28	TRBJ2-7	15	TGTGCCAGCAGTTTAAACAGGGCGGGCACGTACGAGCAGTACTTC	CASSLNRAGTYEQYF
TRBD2	few	TRBV11-3	TRBJ2-7	14	TGTGCCAGCAGCGGCCGTGGAGGGAGGGACGAGCAGTACTTC	CASSGRGGRDEQYF
-	large	TRBV9	TRBJ1-2	13	TGTGCCAGTAGGGAAGGGCCGACGAAGGGCTACACCTTC	CASREGPTKGYTF
-	medium-sized	TRBV11-3	TRBJ1-5	15	TGTGCCAGCAGCCCCGGGGGGTGGGGCGGCCAGCCCCAGCATTTT	CASSPGGWGGQPQHF
-	-	TRBV25-1	TRBJ1-5	16	TGTGCCAGCAGCATAGGGAGTCTTGGTAGCAATCAGCCCCAGCATTTT	CASSIGSLGSNQPQHF
TRBD1	-	TRBV11-3	TRBJ2-3	15	TGTGCCAGCAGCTACACAGGGGGTCACACAGATATGCAGTATTTT	CASSYTGGHTDMQYF
TRBD1	few	TRBV19	TRBJ1-2	14	TGTGCCAGTAGTCCCCGGGGAGGGGGCATGGGCTACACCTTC	CASSPRGGGMGYTF
-	few	TRBV11-3	TRBJ1-2	17	TGTGCCAGCAGCTCGCCCAATCGGGCAGCTGCTAACTATGGCTACACCTTC	CASSSPNRAAANYGYTF
TRBD2	medium-sized	TRBV9	TRBJ2-3	18	TGTGCCAGCAGCAGCGGGACTAGCGGGATCCGAGGCACAGATACGCAGTATTTT	CASSSGTSGIRGTDTQYF
-	-	TRBV19	TRBJ1-1	14	TGTGCCAGTAGTGACCGGGACTTTAGGACTGAAGCTTTCTTT	CASSDRDFRTEAFF
-	large	TRBV11-3	TRBJ1-2	15	TGTGCCAGCAGCTTACTTCGGGAAAGCCGATATGGCTACACCTTC	CASSLLRESRYGYTF
TRBD2	few	TRBV19	TRBJ2-5	15	TGTGCCAGTAGCCCCTTGTCTAGCGGCCAAGAGACCCAGTACTTC	CASSPLSSGQETQYF